Listed below are T cell receptor beta chains from one sample, sequenced in a study of T cell changes during pregnancy in multiple sclerosis. Sequencing was performed with immunoSEQ multiplex PCR; in TCRdb, only in-frame clones are kept and a portion is missing. The data hold around 72,000 clones, with roughly nine tenths observed a single time. The material sequenced was peripheral blood, taken in the second trimester of pregnancy. All receptors derive from a female donor in good health, enrolled as a control in a pregnancy study. Each CDR3 is given with its conserved first and last residue. D genes are given only for firm matches. A row's size may be missing; if present it is once, few, many or a size class.

.	TRBD1	TRBV27	13	TRBJ2-7	CASSWARGYEQYF	TGTGCCAGCAGTTGGGCCAGGGGGTACGAGCAGTACTTC
once	TRBD2	TRBV5-1	18	TRBJ2-6	CASSWVGLVESGANVLTF	TGCGCCAGCAGTTGGGTCGGACTAGTGGAATCTGGGGCCAACGTCCTGACTTTC
.	.	TRBV7-7	14	TRBJ1-3	CASKGGKLGNTIYF	TGTGCTAGCAAGGGGGGGAAACTGGGAAACACCATATATTTT
.	TRBD2	TRBV2	11	TRBJ2-7	CASRGEGEQYF	TGTGCCAGCCGTGGGGAGGGGGAGCAGTACTTC
.	.	TRBV30	11	TRBJ2-5	CAWSLEETQYF	TGTGCCTGGAGTCTAGAAGAGACCCAGTACTTC
.	TRBD1	TRBV7-2	13	TRBJ1-6	CATTGQGTSPLHF	TGTGCCACTACGGGACAGGGGACTTCACCCCTCCACTTT
.	.	TRBV7-2	13	TRBJ1-1	CASSRTVNTEAFF	TGTGCCAGCAGCCGGACAGTGAACACTGAAGCTTTCTTT
.	TRBD1	TRBV15	18	TRBJ1-2	CATSRDRAPGQGSYGYTF	TGTGCCACCAGCAGAGATAGGGCCCCCGGACAGGGGAGCTATGGCTACACCTTC
.	.	TRBV5-6	13	TRBJ1-5	CASSLSLERAQHF	TGTGCCAGCAGCTTGTCCTTGGAGAGGGCCCAGCATTTT
.	.	TRBV10-3	14	TRBJ2-2	CAIRGELNTGELFF	TGTGCCATCAGGGGAGAGCTTAACACCGGGGAGCTGTTTTTT
.	.	TRBV4-3	17	TRBJ1-6	CASSQDLGATINSPLHF	TGCGCCAGCAGCCAAGATCTAGGAGCAACGATTAATTCACCCCTCCACTTT
medium-sized	.	TRBV18	14	TRBJ1-2	CASSPPTESYGYTF	TGTGCCAGCTCACCACCGACAGAATCCTATGGCTACACCTTC
.	.	TRBV28	12	TRBJ2-7	CASRAGGYEQYF	TGTGCCAGCAGAGCAGGGGGGTACGAGCAGTACTTC
.	.	TRBV9	15	TRBJ2-2	CASSVGSGNTGELFF	TGTGCCAGCAGCGTAGGCTCGGGGAACACCGGGGAGCTGTTTTTT
.	.	TRBV15	13	TRBJ1-5	CATTWGLNQPQHF	TGTGCCACCACCTGGGGCCTTAATCAGCCCCAGCATTTT
.	.	TRBV18	15	TRBJ1-5	CASSLKDRGNQPQHF	TGTGCCAGCTCCCTAAAAGACCGGGGCAATCAGCCCCAGCATTTT
once	TRBD1	TRBV5-1	15	TRBJ1-4	CASRADRGRWEKLFF	TGCGCCAGCAGGGCCGACAGGGGGCGATGGGAAAAACTGTTTTTT
.	TRBD1	TRBV19	16	TRBJ2-3	CASSASGGSPTDTQYF	TGTGCCAGTTCCGCCTCAGGGGGCTCCCCGACAGATACGCAGTATTTT
.	.	TRBV2	15	TRBJ2-4	CASSEGGGRAYIQYF	TGTGCCAGCAGTGAAGGTGGGGGCCGAGCGTACATTCAGTACTTC
.	TRBD1	TRBV19	17	TRBJ2-2	CASSRLPGQGATGELFF	TGTGCCAGTAGTCGGCTTCCGGGACAGGGGGCCACCGGGGAGCTGTTTTTT
.	TRBD1	TRBV19	14	TRBJ1-2	CASSERGPGYGYTF	TGTGCCAGTAGTGAAAGGGGGCCGGGCTATGGCTACACCTTC
.	.	TRBV5-1	12	TRBJ2-7	CASSLWGVEQYF	TGCGCCAGCAGCTTGTGGGGGGTCGAGCAGTACTTC
.	.	TRBV19	15	TRBJ2-2	CASTRRGAIPGELFF	TGTGCCAGTACCCGTCGCGGGGCAATACCCGGGGAGCTGTTTTTT
once	.	TRBV28	15	TRBJ1-1	CASSLRGGSGTEAFF	TGTGCCAGCAGTTTACGGGGGGGATCGGGCACTGAAGCTTTCTTT
.	.	TRBV9	14	TRBJ1-1	CASSVLELNTEAFF	TGTGCCAGCAGCGTACTGGAGTTGAACACTGAAGCTTTCTTT
few	TRBD1	TRBV19	14	TRBJ1-1	CASSDRVLDTEAFF	TGTGCCAGTAGCGACAGGGTCTTAGACACTGAAGCTTTCTTT
once	TRBD1	TRBV28	18	TRBJ1-3	CASSVSLGQTSSGNTIYF	TGTGCCAGCAGTGTATCCTTGGGACAGACGAGCTCTGGAAACACCATATATTTT
.	TRBD1	TRBV4-3	16	TRBJ1-2	CASSQSTGGFSYGYTF	TGCGCCAGCAGCCAGTCAACAGGGGGCTTTAGCTATGGCTACACCTTC
.	.	TRBV7-2	14	TRBJ2-7	CASSLQPTAYEQYF	TGTGCCAGCAGCCTGCAACCGACAGCTTACGAGCAGTACTTC
.	TRBD2	TRBV7-2	15	TRBJ2-1	CASSPGGIGYNEQFF	TGTGCCAGCAGCCCGGGGGGGATCGGCTACAATGAGCAGTTCTTC
.	.	TRBV7-7	15	TRBJ2-3	CASSLTATSTDTQYF	TGTGCTAGCAGCCTGACAGCAACTAGCACAGATACGCAGTATTTT
.	.	TRBV18	14	TRBJ1-1	CASSPGAGNTEAFF	TGTGCCAGCTCACCGGGGGCGGGGAACACTGAAGCTTTCTTT
.	.	TRBV6-1	14	TRBJ2-3	CASISKGDTDTQYF	TGTGCCAGCATTAGTAAGGGGGACACAGATACGCAGTATTTT
.	.	TRBV7-6	15	TRBJ2-1	CASSPTESSYNEQFF	TGTGCCAGCAGCCCGACAGAAAGCTCCTACAATGAGCAGTTCTTC
.	.	TRBV7-9	15	TRBJ1-4	CASSLALTSNEKLFF	TGTGCCAGCAGCTTAGCGCTGACAAGTAATGAAAAACTGTTTTTT
once	.	TRBV23-1	19	TRBJ1-5	CASSQSAPGHRYSNQPQHF	TGCGCCAGCAGTCAATCGGCACCGGGACACCGTTATAGCAATCAGCCCCAGCATTTT
.	.	TRBV5-6	17	TRBJ2-6	CASSSPLGGSGANVLTF	TGTGCCAGCAGCTCCCCTTTGGGGGGCTCTGGGGCCAACGTCCTGACTTTC
.	.	TRBV11-2	16	TRBJ2-5	CASSFGDLRPGETQYF	TGTGCCAGCAGCTTCGGGGATTTGAGGCCTGGAGAGACCCAGTACTTC
.	.	TRBV5-6	16	TRBJ1-5	CASSLRVIRGSQPQHF	TGTGCCAGCAGCTTGCGGGTAATTCGGGGGAGTCAGCCCCAGCATTTT
.	.	TRBV29-1	11	TRBJ2-7	CSVEQFYEQYF	TGCAGCGTTGAACAGTTTTACGAGCAGTACTTC
.	.	TRBV28	16	TRBJ1-6	CASSEYQGPQSSPLHF	TGTGCCAGCAGCGAATATCAGGGGCCCCAAAGTTCACCCCTCCACTTT
.	.	TRBV18	14	TRBJ2-7	CASSPMQTRNEQYF	TGTGCCAGCTCACCTATGCAGACGAGGAACGAGCAGTACTTC
.	.	TRBV2	14	TRBJ2-5	CASSDGGVRGTQYF	TGTGCCAGCAGTGACGGGGGTGTTCGGGGGACCCAGTACTTC
.	.	TRBV6-5	13	TRBJ2-7	CASWGVGFYEQYF	TGTGCCAGCTGGGGGGTCGGGTTCTACGAGCAGTACTTC
.	.	TRBV18	13	TRBJ1-1	CASSPGGFTEAFF	TGTGCCAGCTCACCAGGGGGCTTCACTGAAGCTTTCTTT
.	.	TRBV7-9	14	TRBJ1-1	CASSFGGMNTEAFF	TGTGCCAGCAGCTTTGGGGGGATGAACACTGAAGCTTTCTTT